This T cell receptor beta chain was retrieved from a study of blood T cells in healthy people across ages. General observations from the study: The long-lived group displayed more naive CD4+ cells, plus higher diversity, than the aged donors did. The lack of PBMC sorting stopped any conclusive naive versus antigen-experienced comparison.

Trimming left V 0 bases short and J 2 bases short, with 15 bases between. The CDR3 runs 16 residues. Germline V CDR1 and CDR2: SGHRS, YFSETQ. Primers used in a second PCR of about 6 to 11 cycles were a sample-barcoded 5' primer and a J-beta primer mix. TCRdb itself ran the 5' RACE reads through MiXCR, one entry per CDR3 protein. The data hold approximately 1.5 million distinct CDR3 sequences, with 35% to 45% observed a single time. They isolated at least 6 million PBMCs from each sample. This clonotype was picked up a small number of times. Antigen unknown. This chain uses TRBV5-1 with TRBJ2-7, with a weak D call TRBD1 (5 bases). The TCR comes from a woman under 30 in good health. Material for sequencing was blood. The CDR3 reads CASSLARDSFPYEQYF. The CDR3 nucleotides are TGCGCCAGCAGCTTGGCCCGCGACAGCTTTCCCTACGAGCAGTACTTC.